These T cell receptor beta chains were read from a single sample in a study of OX40 agonist ivuxolimab in advanced cancers. This table comes from immunoSEQ multiplex PCR, and its TCRdb copy is limited to in-frame clones, with some not included. Among some 70,000 clones listed, 70% to 90% were seen once. Sequenced here: CD4+ or CD8+ T cells sorted from blood, sampled in a trial of the OX40 agonist ivuxolimab. The receptors originated from an adult with an advanced solid tumor such as melanoma, head and neck, liver or kidney cancer. Both conserved end residues are part of each CDR3. The order of the fields is D gene, clone size, CDR3 length, J gene, V gene, CDR3 DNA, CDR3 protein. D genes are given only for firm matches. Not every row has a clone size; where given, it reads once, few, many or a size class.

>-|-|15|TRBJ1-1|TRBV4-2
TGTGCCAGCAGCCAGATTGGGAGGGACACCACTGAAGCTTTCTTT
CASSQIGRDTTEAFF
>-|-|14|TRBJ1-5|TRBV27
TGTGCCAGCAGGCAGGGAGGGGTGGATCAGCCCCAGCATTTT
CASRQGGVDQPQHF
>TRBD2|-|14|TRBJ2-1|TRBV4-1
TGCGCCAGCAGCCAAGCCTCGACTAGCGCCTTACAGTTCTTC
CASSQASTSALQFF
>-|-|14|TRBJ2-3|TRBV6-1
TGTGCCAGCACCCCAGAGGCCTCCCCAGATACGCAGTATTTT
CASTPEASPDTQYF
>TRBD1|-|17|TRBJ1-2|TRBV5-4
TGTGCCAGCAGCCTAGGACAGGGCGCCAATACTAACTATGGCTACACCTTC
CASSLGQGANTNYGYTF
>TRBD2|-|16|TRBJ2-3|TRBV7-9
TGTGCCAGCAGCTTGTATACTAGCGGGGGAACAGATACGCAGTATTTT
CASSLYTSGGTDTQYF
>TRBD2|-|14|TRBJ2-1|TRBV27
TGTGCCAGCAGTCAGGGACTATTCTACAATGAGCAGTTCTTC
CASSQGLFYNEQFF
>-|-|14|TRBJ1-3|TRBV6-6
TGTGCCAGCAGTTACTCTCACTCTGGAAACACCATATATTTT
CASSYSHSGNTIYF
>-|few|15|TRBJ2-2|TRBV6-4
TGTGCCAGCAGTACACAGGGTAGACGTCGCGGGGAGCTGTTTTTT
CASSTQGRRRGELFF
>-|-|17|TRBJ1-1|TRBV6-1
TGTGCCAGCATTGAACACGGGGGGCGGGAATCGAACACTGAAGCTTTCTTT
CASIEHGGRESNTEAFF
>TRBD2|once|16|TRBJ2-7|TRBV10-2
TGCGCCAGCAGTGCGCGAACTAGCGGGCTCTCCTACGAGCAGTACTTC
CASSARTSGLSYEQYF
>-|-|16|TRBJ1-6|TRBV29-1
TGCAGCGCACTGGGTGCCCGGGCCCGCCATAATTCACCCCTCCACTTT
CSALGARARHNSPLHF
>-|-|11|TRBJ1-2|TRBV30
TGTGCCTGGAGTGTTCGGCGGGGCTACACCTTC
CAWSVRRGYTF
>-|-|16|TRBJ2-1|TRBV29-1
TGCAGCGTTGATGGGTTGACAGGAAAGTCCTACAATGAGCAGTTCTTC
CSVDGLTGKSYNEQFF
>-|-|14|TRBJ2-5|TRBV19
TGTGCCAGTAGTATAGCCCCACTAGGACAGACCCAGTACTTC
CASSIAPLGQTQYF
>-|-|12|TRBJ1-1|TRBV28
TGTGCCAGCAGTTCAATGACTGGGAAAGCTTTCTTT
CASSSMTGKAFF
>TRBD1|once|12|TRBJ1-2|TRBV2
TGTGCCAGCAGACAGGGGACTTATGGCTACACCTTC
CASRQGTYGYTF
>-|few|13|TRBJ2-7|TRBV29-1
TGCAGCGTTGTGTGGACGGCCTCCTACGAGCAGTACTTC
CSVVWTASYEQYF
>-|-|11|TRBJ1-2|TRBV28
TGTGCCAGCAGTCCCCTTAGGGGCTACACCTTC
CASSPLRGYTF
>-|-|13|TRBJ1-6|TRBV10-1
TGCGCCAGCAGTGAGTTTCAGTTCGGACACCTCCACTTT
CASSEFQFGHLHF
>-|-|15|TRBJ1-1|TRBV7-9
TGTGCCAGCAGCTTCGGAGCGGCAGGGAGGACTGAAGCTTTCTTT
CASSFGAAGRTEAFF
>-|-|17|TRBJ2-6|TRBV7-9
TGTGCCAGCAGCTTAGCAGCATTTAGCTCTGGGGCCAACGTCCTGACTTTC
CASSLAAFSSGANVLTF